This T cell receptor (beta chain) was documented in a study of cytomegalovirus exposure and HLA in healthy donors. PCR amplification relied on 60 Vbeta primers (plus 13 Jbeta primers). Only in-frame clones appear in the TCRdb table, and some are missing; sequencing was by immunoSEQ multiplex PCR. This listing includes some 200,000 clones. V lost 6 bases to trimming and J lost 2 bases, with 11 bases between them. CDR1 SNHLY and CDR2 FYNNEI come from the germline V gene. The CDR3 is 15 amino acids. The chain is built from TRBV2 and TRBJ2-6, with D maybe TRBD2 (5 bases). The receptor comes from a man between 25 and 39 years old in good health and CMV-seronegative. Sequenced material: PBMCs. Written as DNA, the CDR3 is TGTGCCAGCAGCCCCCAGGAGGCTGGGGCCAACGTCCTGACTTTC. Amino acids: CASSPQEAGANVLTF.